These 10 T cell receptor beta chains came from one sample sequenced in a study of memory CD4+ T cells and cytomegalovirus serostatus. Clones were read by immunoSEQ multiplex PCR, and TCRdb kept only the in-frame ones, dropping some. The table records tens of thousands of clones, roughly 80% of them present only once. The sort gate was single viable CD3+CD4+CD8-CD45RO+ cells for memory CD4+ T cells. Sequenced: memory CD4+ T cells from blood. These receptors originate from an adult in good health and CMV-seronegative. Some clones in this sample may be carry-over from other donors' samples.

The chain recombines TRBV11-3 with TRBJ1-1; D is possibly TRBD1 (5 bases). CDR3 length: 12 amino acids. V lost 10 bases and J lost 0, with 9 bases in between. Germline CDR1 and CDR2: SGHNT and YENEEA. This CDR3 reads CATRAMNTEAFF. CDR3 DNA: TGTGCCACCAGGGCCATGAACACTGAAGCTTTCTTT.

The chain couples TRBV5-1 to TRBJ2-7; 9 bases fit TRBD1. From germline, CDR1 is SGHRS and CDR2 YFSETQ. The CDR3 extends over 14 amino acids. J lost 2 bases, V lost 4 bases, and 4 bases had no gene match. Written as DNA, the CDR3 is TGCGCCAGCAGCCCGACAGGGGGAGCCTACGAGCAGTACTTC. Translated: CASSPTGGAYEQYF.

The V and J genes are TRBV7-9 and TRBJ1-1, with TRBD1 identical over 11 bases. V was pared by 5 bases and J by 4 bases, with 6 bases of the junction left unmatched. This CDR3 is 15 amino acids long. Germline lookup yields CDR1 SEHNR and CDR2 FQNEAQ (reference sequence). The CDR3 reads CASSAGQGASTEAFF. Here the CDR3 DNA reads TGTGCCAGCAGCGCCGGACAGGGGGCAAGCACTGAAGCTTTCTTT.

CDR3 sequence: CASSLGSSGGQETQYF. For the CDR3, the DNA is TGTGCCAGCAGCTTGGGGTCTAGCGGGGGTCAAGAGACCCAGTACTTC. The V and J genes are TRBV5-5 and TRBJ2-5; 10 bases align to TRBD2. Germline assignment: CDR1 SGHKS and CDR2 YYEKEE (reference sequence). V shed 0 bases, J shed 2 bases, and the junction held 4 bases outside the gene matches. This CDR3 has 16 amino acids.

The V gene is TRBV7-9, the J gene TRBJ1-6; D may be TRBD1 (6 bases). Trimming pared 4 bases from V and 8 bases from J, leaving 18 bases between. CDR3 length: 16 amino acids. Germline assignment: CDR1 SEHNR and CDR2 FQNEAQ (reference sequence). The CDR3 reads CASSSSRGAGDSPLHF. As DNA, the CDR3 is TGTGCCAGCAGCTCATCCCGGGGGGCTGGGGATTCACCCCTCCACTTT. The whole variable domain, remainder taken from reference TRBV7-9 and TRBJ1-6, is DTGVSQNPRHKITKRGQNVTFRCDPISEHNRLYWYRQTLGQGPEFLTYFQNEAQLEKSRLLSDRFSAERPKGSFSTLEIQRTEQGDSAMYLCASSSSRGAGDSPLHFGNGTRLTVT.

This clone has a single count. This chain joins TRBV7-3 and TRBJ2-5; 9 bases fit TRBD2. The CDR3 covers 14 residues. Germline V gene sequence: CDR1 SGHTA, CDR2 FQGTGA. V lost 3 bases, J lost 2 bases, and 1 base stayed unmatched. The CDR3 loop reads CASSFSGSQETQYF. CDR3 in DNA: TGTGCCAGCAGCTTTAGCGGGAGTCAAGAGACCCAGTACTTC.

The V call is TRBV6-1, the J call TRBJ1-3; D unclear. This CDR3 is 14 amino acids long. Germline V gene sequence: CDR1 MNHNS, CDR2 SASEGT. V gave up 5 bases and J gave up 4 bases, with 12 bases separating them. This chain's CDR3 is CASSPQNSGNTIYF. The CDR3 DNA sequence: TGTGCCAGCAGTCCACAGAATTCGGGAAACACCATATATTTT.

This clone showed up just once. This chain uses TRBV5-6 with TRBJ1-3, with a tentative D call TRBD1 (5 bases). The CDR3 runs 12 residues. Germline CDR1 is SGHDT and CDR2 is YYEEEE. CDR3 residues: CATQGSGNTIYF. In DNA form, the CDR3 reads TGTGCTACGCAGGGCTCTGGAAACACCATATATTTT. Variable domain in full (rest from reference TRBV5-6 and TRBJ1-3): DAGVTQSPTHLIKTRGQQVTLRCSPKSGHDTVSWYQQALGQGPQFIFQYYEEEERQRGNFPDRFSGHQFPNYSSELNVNALLLGDSALYLCATQGSGNTIYFGEGSWLTVV.

The chain joins TRBV7-2 to TRBJ2-7; 10 bases are shared with TRBD2. Germline loops: CDR1 SGHTA, CDR2 FQGNSA. The CDR3 runs 15 residues. J was trimmed by 3 bases and V by 4 bases; bases with no gene match: 6. CDR3: CASSSQAGGLYEQYF. As DNA, the CDR3 is TGTGCCAGCAGCTCACAAGCGGGGGGGCTCTACGAGCAGTACTTC.

The chain combines TRBV5-6 with TRBJ2-7, with TRBD2 identical over 8 bases. Trimming took 2 bases from V and 5 from J; bases not matched to a gene: 6. The V gene's germline CDR1 is SGHDT and CDR2 YYEEEE. The CDR3 length is 14 residues. This CDR3 is CASSFSGGTHEQYF. Written as DNA, the CDR3 is TGTGCCAGCAGCTTTTCGGGGGGGACCCACGAGCAGTACTTC.